This T cell receptor beta chain appears in the sequencing data of a study of T cells expressing NK-cell markers. On this clonotype: What it recognizes is unknown.

Germline-derived CDR1 and CDR2 are MDHEN and SYDVKM. This CDR3 has 14 amino acids. TCRdb derives one entry per CDR3 protein from the 5' RACE reads, leaving out DNA. The sample has a few hundred thousand distinct CDR3 sequences, and its top ten clones hold 5% to 5.5%. General study results and limits: The contribution of dominant NKG2C+ clonotypes to CD8+ T cells in several donors was roughly 1.0-7.5%.

Sequenced input: blood T cells: a sorted CD56 or NKG2C T cell subset, CD4+ or CD8+ T cells, or bulk PBMC T cells (not recorded which). This TCR was sampled from a man aged 18 to 69 in good health. The rearrangement links TRBV28 to TRBJ2-7; TCRdb's D gene call, TRBD2, goes unchecked for lack of DNA. The CDR3 sequence: CASSLPGTRGEQYF.